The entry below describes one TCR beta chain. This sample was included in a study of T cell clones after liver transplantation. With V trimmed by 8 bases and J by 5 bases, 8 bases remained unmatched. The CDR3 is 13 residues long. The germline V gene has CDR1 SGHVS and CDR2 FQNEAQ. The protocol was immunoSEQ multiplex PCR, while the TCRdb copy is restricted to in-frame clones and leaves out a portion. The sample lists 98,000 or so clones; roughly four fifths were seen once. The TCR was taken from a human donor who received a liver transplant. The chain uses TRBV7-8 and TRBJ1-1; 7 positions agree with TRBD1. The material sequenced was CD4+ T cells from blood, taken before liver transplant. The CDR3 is CASLGQPGTEAFF. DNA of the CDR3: TGTGCCAGCCTGGGACAGCCCGGAACTGAAGCTTTCTTT.